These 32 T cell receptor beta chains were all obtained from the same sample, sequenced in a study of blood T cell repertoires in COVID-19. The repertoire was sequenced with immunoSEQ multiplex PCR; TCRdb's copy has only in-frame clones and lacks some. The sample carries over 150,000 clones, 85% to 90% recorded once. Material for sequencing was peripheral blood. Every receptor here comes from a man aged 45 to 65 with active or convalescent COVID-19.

In DNA, the CDR3 is TGTGCCAGCCGACCGGGATTATGGCAAGAGACCCAGTACTTC. This encodes CASRPGLWQETQYF. The chain combines TRBV6-5 with TRBJ2-5, with D perhaps matching TRBD2 (5 bases). Germline V gives CDR1 MNHEY, CDR2 SVGAGI. CDR3 size: 14 residues. Trimming left V 8 bases short and J 2 bases short, with 15 bases between.

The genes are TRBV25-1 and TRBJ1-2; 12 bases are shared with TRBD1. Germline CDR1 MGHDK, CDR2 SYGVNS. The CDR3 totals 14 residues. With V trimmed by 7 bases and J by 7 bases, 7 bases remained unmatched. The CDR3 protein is CASTLGQGASGYTF. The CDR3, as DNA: TGTGCCAGCACCCTGGGACAGGGGGCGTCTGGCTACACCTTC.

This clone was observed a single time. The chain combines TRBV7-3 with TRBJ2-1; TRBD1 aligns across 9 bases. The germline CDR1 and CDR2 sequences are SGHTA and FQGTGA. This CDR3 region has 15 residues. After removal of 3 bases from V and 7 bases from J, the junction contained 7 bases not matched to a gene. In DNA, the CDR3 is TGTGCCAGCAGCTTGGACAGGGGTGTGGGTAATGAGCAGTTCTTC. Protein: CASSLDRGVGNEQFF.

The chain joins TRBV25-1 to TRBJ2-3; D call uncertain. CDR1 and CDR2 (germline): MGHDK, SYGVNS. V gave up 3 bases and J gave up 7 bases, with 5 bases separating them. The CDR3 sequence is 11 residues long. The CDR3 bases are TGTGCCAGCAGTGACAGAAATACGCAGTATTTT. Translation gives CASSDRNTQYF.

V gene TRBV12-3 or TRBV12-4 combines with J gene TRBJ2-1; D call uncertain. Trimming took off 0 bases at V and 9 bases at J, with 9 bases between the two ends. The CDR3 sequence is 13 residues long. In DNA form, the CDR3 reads TGTGCCAGCAGTTTAGCGTTGACAAGTGAGCAGTTCTTC. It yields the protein CASSLALTSEQFF.

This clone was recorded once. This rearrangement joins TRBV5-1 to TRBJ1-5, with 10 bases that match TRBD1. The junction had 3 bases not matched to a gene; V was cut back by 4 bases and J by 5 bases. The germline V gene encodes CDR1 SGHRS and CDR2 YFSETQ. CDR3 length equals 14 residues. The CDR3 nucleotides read TGCGCCAGCAGCCGGACAGGGGGGGATCAGCCCCAGCATTTT. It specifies CASSRTGGDQPQHF.

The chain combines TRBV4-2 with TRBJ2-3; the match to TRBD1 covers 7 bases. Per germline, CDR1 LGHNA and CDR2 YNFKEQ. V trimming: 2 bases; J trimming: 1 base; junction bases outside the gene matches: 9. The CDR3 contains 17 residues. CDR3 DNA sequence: TGTGCCAGCAGCCAATCAGAGGGGGCCGGGGGCACAGATACGCAGTATTTT. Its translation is CASSQSEGAGGTDTQYF.

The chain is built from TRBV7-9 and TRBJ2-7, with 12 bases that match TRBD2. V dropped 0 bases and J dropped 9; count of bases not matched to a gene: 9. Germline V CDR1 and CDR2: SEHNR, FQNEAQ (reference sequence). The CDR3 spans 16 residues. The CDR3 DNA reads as TGTGCCAGCAGCTTAGCCTTGACTAGCGGGAGCGGTCCGCAGTACTTC. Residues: CASSLALTSGSGPQYF.

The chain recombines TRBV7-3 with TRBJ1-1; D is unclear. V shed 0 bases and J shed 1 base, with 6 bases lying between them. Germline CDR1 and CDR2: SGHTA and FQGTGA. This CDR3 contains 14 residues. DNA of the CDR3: TGTGCCAGCAGCTTAACGAGAGAGAACACTGAAGCTTTCTTT. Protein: CASSLTRENTEAFF.

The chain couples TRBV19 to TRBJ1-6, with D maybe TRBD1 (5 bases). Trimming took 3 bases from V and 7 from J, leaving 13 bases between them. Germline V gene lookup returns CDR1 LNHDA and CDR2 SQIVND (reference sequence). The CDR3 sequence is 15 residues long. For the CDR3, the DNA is TGTGCCAGTAGTATGAGGGGACGGGAGAATTCACCCCTCCACTTT. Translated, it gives CASSMRGRENSPLHF.

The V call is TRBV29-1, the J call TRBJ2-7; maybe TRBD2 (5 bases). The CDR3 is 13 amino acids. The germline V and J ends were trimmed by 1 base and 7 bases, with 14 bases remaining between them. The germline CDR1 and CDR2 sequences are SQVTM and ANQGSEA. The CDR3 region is CSVEGGLRTEQYF. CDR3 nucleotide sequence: TGCAGCGTTGAAGGAGGACTGAGAACTGAGCAGTACTTC.

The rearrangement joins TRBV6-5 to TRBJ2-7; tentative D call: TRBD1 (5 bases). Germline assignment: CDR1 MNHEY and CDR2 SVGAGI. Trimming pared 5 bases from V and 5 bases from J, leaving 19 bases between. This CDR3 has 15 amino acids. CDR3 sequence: CASSRSLRQTHEQYF. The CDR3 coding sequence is TGTGCCAGCAGTCGTTCTCTTCGACAGACCCACGAGCAGTACTTC.

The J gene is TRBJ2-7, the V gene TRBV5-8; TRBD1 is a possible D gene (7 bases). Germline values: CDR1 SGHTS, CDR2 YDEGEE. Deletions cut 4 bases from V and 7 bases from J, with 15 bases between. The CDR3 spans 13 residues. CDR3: CASSSRGAQEQYF. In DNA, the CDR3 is TGTGCCAGCAGCAGCAGGGGGGCGCAGGAGCAGTACTTC.

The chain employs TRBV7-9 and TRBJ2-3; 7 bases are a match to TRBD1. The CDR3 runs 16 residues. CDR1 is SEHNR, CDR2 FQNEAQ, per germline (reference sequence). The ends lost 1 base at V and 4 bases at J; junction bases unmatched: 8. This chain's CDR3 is CASSLDPDRDADTQYF. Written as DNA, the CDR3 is TGTGCCAGCAGCTTAGACCCAGACAGGGATGCAGATACGCAGTATTTT. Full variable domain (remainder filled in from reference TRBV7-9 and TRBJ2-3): DTGVSQNPRHKITKRGQNVTFRCDPISEHNRLYWYRQTLGQGPEFLTYFQNEAQLEKSRLLSDRFSAERPKGSFSTLEIQRTEQGDSAMYLCASSLDPDRDADTQYFGPGTRLTVL.

The CDR3 reads CASSFTGWGYTF. CDR3 coding DNA: TGTGCCAGCAGCTTCACAGGGTGGGGCTACACCTTC. This sequence joins TRBV7-2 and TRBJ1-2; a weak D match, TRBD1 (6 bases). V was pared by 3 bases and J by 8 bases, with 10 bases between. Germline V lookup: CDR1 SGHTA, CDR2 FQGNSA. The CDR3 totals 12 residues.

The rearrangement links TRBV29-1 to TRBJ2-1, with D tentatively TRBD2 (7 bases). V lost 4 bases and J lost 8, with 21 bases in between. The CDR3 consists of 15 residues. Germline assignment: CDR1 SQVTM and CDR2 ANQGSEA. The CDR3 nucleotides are TGCAGCGTTGTGGGGGGGCAGGACGGAGGCGATGAGCAGTTCTTC. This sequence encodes CSVVGGQDGGDEQFF.

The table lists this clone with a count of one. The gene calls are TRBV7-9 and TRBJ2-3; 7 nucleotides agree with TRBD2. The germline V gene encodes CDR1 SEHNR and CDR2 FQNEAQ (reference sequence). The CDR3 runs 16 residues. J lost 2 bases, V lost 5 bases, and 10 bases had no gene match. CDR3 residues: CASSPSLAVITDTQYF. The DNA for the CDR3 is TGTGCCAGCAGCCCAAGCCTAGCGGTGATCACAGATACGCAGTATTTT.

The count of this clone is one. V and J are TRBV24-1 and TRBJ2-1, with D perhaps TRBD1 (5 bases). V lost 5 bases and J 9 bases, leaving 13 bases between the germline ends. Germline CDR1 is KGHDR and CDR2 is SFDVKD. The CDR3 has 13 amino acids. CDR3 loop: CATSAWTFREQFF. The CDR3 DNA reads TGTGCCACCAGTGCTTGGACATTCCGTGAGCAGTTCTTC.

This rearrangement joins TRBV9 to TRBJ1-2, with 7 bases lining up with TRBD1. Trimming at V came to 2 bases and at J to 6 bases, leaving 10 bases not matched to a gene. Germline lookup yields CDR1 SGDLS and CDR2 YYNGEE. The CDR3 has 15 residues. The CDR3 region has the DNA TGTGCCAGCAGCGTTACATTACAGGGGTTGAATGGCTACACCTTC. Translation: CASSVTLQGLNGYTF.

DNA for the CDR3: TGTGCCAGCAGCCCACTACGGGGCTCCTACGAGCAGTACTTC. It codes for CASSPLRGSYEQYF. This rearrangement joins TRBV11-2 to TRBJ2-7; D might be TRBD2 (5 bases). Germline CDR1 SGHAT, CDR2 FQNNGV. The CDR3 contains 14 residues. Trimming stripped 5 bases from V and 0 bases from J, with 11 bases between. Combining the CDR3 with reference TRBV11-2 and TRBJ2-7 gives the whole variable domain EAGVAQSPRYKIIEKRQSVAFWCNPISGHATLYWYQQILGQGPKLLIQFQNNGVVDDSQLPKDRFSAERLKGVDSTLKIQPAKLEDSAVYLCASSPLRGSYEQYFGPGTRLTVT.

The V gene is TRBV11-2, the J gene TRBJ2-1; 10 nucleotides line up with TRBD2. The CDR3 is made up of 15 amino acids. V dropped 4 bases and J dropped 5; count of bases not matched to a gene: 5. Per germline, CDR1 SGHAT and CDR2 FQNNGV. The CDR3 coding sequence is TGTGCCAGCAGCTACGGGACTAGCGAGAACAATGAGCAGTTCTTC. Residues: CASSYGTSENNEQFF.

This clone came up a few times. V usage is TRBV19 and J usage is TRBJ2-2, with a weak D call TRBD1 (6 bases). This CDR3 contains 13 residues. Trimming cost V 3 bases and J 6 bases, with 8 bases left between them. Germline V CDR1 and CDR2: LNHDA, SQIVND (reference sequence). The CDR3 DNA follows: TGTGCCAGTAGTATTGGGGGCCCCGGGGAGCTGTTTTTT. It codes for CASSIGGPGELFF.

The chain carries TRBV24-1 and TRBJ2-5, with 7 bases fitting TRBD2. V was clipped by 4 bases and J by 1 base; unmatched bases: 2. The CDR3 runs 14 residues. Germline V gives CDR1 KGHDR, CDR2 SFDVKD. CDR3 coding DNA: TGTGCCACCAGTGACGGGACTACCCAAGAGACCCAGTACTTC. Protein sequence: CATSDGTTQETQYF.

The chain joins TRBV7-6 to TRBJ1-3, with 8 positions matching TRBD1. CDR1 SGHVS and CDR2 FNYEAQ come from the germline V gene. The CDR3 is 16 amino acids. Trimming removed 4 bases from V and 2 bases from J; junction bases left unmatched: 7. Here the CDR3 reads CASSSGQADAGNTIYF. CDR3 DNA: TGTGCCAGCAGCTCGGGACAGGCGGACGCTGGAAACACCATATATTTT.

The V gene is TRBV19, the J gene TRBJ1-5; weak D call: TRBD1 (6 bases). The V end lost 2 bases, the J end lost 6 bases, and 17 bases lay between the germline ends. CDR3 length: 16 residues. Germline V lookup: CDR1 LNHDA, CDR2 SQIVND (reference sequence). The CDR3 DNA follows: TGTGCCAGTAGTATAATACAGGGAGTGGGCAGTCAGCCCCAGCATTTT. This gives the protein CASSIIQGVGSQPQHF.

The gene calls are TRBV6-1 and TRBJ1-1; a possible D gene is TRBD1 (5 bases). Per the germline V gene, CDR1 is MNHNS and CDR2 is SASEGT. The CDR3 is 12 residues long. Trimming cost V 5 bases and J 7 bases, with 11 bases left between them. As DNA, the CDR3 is TGTGCCAGCAGTTTACAGGCCTTTGAAGCTTTCTTT. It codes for CASSLQAFEAFF.

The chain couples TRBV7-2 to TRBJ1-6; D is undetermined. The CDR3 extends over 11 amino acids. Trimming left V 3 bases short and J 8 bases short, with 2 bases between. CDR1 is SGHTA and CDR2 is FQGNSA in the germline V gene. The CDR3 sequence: CASSFDSPLHF. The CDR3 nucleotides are TGTGCCAGCAGCTTCGATTCACCCCTCCACTTT.

CDR3 sequence reads: CASSITGSSNQPQHF. CDR3 nucleotides: TGTGCCAGTAGTATCACAGGGTCGAGCAATCAGCCCCAGCATTTT. The chain links TRBV19 to TRBJ1-5; the D gene is possibly TRBD1 (6 bases). CDR3 length: 15 amino acids. V was pared by 3 bases and J by 1 base, with 10 bases between. CDR1 is LNHDA and CDR2 is SQIVND in the germline V gene (reference sequence).

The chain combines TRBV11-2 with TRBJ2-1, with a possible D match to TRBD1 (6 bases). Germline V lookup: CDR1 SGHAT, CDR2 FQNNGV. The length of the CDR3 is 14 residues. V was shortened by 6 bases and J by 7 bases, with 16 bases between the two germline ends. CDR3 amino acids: CASSPNRAGNEQFF. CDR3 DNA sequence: TGTGCCAGCAGTCCTAACAGGGCTGGGAATGAGCAGTTCTTC.

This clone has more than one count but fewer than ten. CDR3 protein: CASSSTATGGLGKETQYF. DNA of the CDR3: TGTGCCAGCAGCTCAACCGCGACAGGGGGCTTGGGGAAAGAGACCCAGTACTTC. The rearrangement joins TRBV7-9 to TRBJ2-5; the match to TRBD1 covers 10 bases. V lost 4 bases, J lost 3 bases, and 14 bases stayed unmatched. The germline V gene has CDR1 SEHNR and CDR2 FQNEAQ (reference sequence). The CDR3 is 18 amino acids.

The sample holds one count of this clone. Here the CDR3 DNA reads TGTGCCAGCTCACCACCCGGCAGGGTGGCAAGGAACACTGAAGCTTTCTTT. It is translated as CASSPPGRVARNTEAFF. The rearrangement links TRBV18 to TRBJ1-1; TRBD1 might be the D (5 bases). CDR1 and CDR2 (germline): KGHSH, LQKENI. The CDR3 has 17 residues. V lost 0 bases to trimming and J lost 1 base, with 15 bases between them.

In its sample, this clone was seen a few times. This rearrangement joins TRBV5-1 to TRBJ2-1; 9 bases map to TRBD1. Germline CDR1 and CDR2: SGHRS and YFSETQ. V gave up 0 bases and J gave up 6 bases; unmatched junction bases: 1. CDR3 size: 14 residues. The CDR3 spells CASSLGQGGNEQFF. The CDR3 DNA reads TGCGCCAGCAGCTTGGGACAGGGGGGCAATGAGCAGTTCTTC.